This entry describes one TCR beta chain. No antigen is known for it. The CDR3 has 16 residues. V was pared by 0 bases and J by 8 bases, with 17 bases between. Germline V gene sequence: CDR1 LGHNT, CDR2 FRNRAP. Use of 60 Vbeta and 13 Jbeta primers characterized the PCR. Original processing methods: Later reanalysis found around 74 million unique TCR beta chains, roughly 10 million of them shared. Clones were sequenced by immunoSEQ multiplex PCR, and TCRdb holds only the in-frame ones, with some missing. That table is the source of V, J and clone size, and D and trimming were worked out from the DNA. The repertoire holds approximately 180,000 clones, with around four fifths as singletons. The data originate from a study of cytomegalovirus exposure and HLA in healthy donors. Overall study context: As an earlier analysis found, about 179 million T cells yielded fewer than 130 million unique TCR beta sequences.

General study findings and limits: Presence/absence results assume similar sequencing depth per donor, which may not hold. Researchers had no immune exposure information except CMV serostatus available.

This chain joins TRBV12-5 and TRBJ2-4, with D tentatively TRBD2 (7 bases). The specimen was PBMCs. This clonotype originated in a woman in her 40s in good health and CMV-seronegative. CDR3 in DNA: TGTGCTAGTGGTTTGGTAGTAGGGGGGGCGCGAGACATTCAGTACTTC. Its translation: CASGLVVGGARDIQYF. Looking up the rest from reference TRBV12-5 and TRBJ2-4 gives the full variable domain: DARVTQTPRHKVTEMGQEVTMRCQPILGHNTVFWYRQTMMQGLELLAYFRNRAPLDDSGMPKDRFSAEMPDATLATLKIQPSEPRDSAVYFCASGLVVGGARDIQYFGAGTRLSVL.